This T cell receptor beta chain was sequenced during a study of T-cell memory formation after mild COVID-19. Study-level results: Clones that contracted clustered mainly in CM and EM if CD4+ and in EMRA if CD8+. Second-wave clones with a day 37 peak had unconfirmed SARS-CoV-2 specificity.

Many counts were recorded for this clonotype. Its antigen is currently unknown. Germline V gene sequence: CDR1 SEHNR, CDR2 FQNEAQ (reference sequence). The CDR3 has 16 amino acids. The J segment lost 5 bases and the V segment lost 5 bases, leaving 12 bases of the junction unmatched. TCRdb called the 5' RACE reads again in MiXCR, with one record for every CDR3 protein. The sample records under 15,000 distinct CDR3 sequences, 16% being singletons. What was sequenced was PBMCs or a T cell subset sorted from them (not recorded which). This TCR came from a man aged 18 to 30 who had mild COVID-19 (a few samples of this study predate the infection). Cell type and time point are not known. The rearrangement links TRBV7-9 to TRBJ1-1, with 9 bases lining up with TRBD1. CDR3 amino acids: CASSLITGGSRTEAFF. The CDR3 DNA reads as TGTGCCAGCAGCCTTATAACAGGGGGCTCCCGGACTGAAGCTTTCTTT.